A single sample is the source of the 24 T cell receptor beta chains below, sequenced in a study of CD8 T cells in ankylosing spondylitis. Whole-study results and caveats: Typical of ankylosing spondylitis blood, it appeared, was a TCR beta motif of 7 or 8 highly homologous variants.

The antigens for these receptors are not known. TCRdb redid the calling of the 5' RACE reads with MiXCR, one entry per CDR3 protein. Here the sample spans around 480,000 distinct CDR3 sequences, 17% being singletons. The sequencing sample was made of blood, either unsorted or a sorted T cell fraction (not recorded which). These receptors originate from a male donor with ankylosing spondylitis.

The rearrangement links TRBV2 to TRBJ2-2, with 10 nucleotides matching TRBD1. The CDR3 loop spans 16 amino acids. Per the germline V gene, CDR1 is SNHLY and CDR2 is FYNNEI. V dropped 4 bases and J dropped 4; count of bases not matched to a gene: 6. The CDR3 DNA reads TGTGCCAGCAGTGGCAGACAGGGGGCGGGCACCGGGGAGCTGTTTTTT. Its translation: CASSGRQGAGTGELFF.

This clonotype was counted between two and nine times. The gene calls are TRBV7-2 and TRBJ2-1, with TRBD2 matching 10 bases. The CDR3 extends over 16 amino acids. The J segment lost 1 base and the V segment lost 5 bases, leaving 5 bases of the junction unmatched. CDR1 and CDR2 (germline): SGHTA, FQGNSA. The DNA of the CDR3 is TGTGCCAGCAGCCTTCGGACTAGCGGTTCCTACAATGAGCAGTTCTTC. It yields the protein CASSLRTSGSYNEQFF.

This clonotype has at least ten counts. V and J are TRBV29-1 and TRBJ2-1; 7 positions agree with TRBD2. The CDR3 covers 12 residues. Germline lookup yields CDR1 SQVTM and CDR2 ANQGSEA. The J segment lost 8 bases and the V segment lost 3 bases, leaving 4 bases of the junction unmatched. The CDR3 DNA sequence: TGCAGCGTTGACCACAGCGGGGATGAGCAGTTCTTC. Translated, it gives CSVDHSGDEQFF.

This clonotype was detected ten times or more. The chain couples TRBV4-3 to TRBJ2-1, with TRBD2 identical over 7 bases. The CDR3 runs 14 residues. Losses at the gene ends were 0 bases for V and 9 bases for J; bases not matched to a gene: 5. Germline-derived CDR1 and CDR2 are LGHNA and YSLEER. The CDR3 nucleotides read TGCGCCAGCAGCCAAGAAGGGACTACGACTGAGCAGTTCTTC. This codes for CASSQEGTTTEQFF.

There are a few counts of this clonotype. The V gene is TRBV5-1, the J gene TRBJ2-1; TRBD1 agrees at 9 bases. CDR3 length: 16 residues. Trimming removed 1 base from V and 0 bases from J; junction bases left unmatched: 2. Germline V gene lookup returns CDR1 SGHRS and CDR2 YFSETQ. The CDR3: CASSLTTGGSYNEQFF. CDR3 coding DNA: TGCGCCAGCAGCTTGACGACAGGGGGCTCCTACAATGAGCAGTTCTTC. The entire variable domain, with the rest obtained from reference TRBV5-1 and TRBJ2-1, is as follows: KAGVTQTPRYLIKTRGQQVTLSCSPISGHRSVSWYQQTPGQGLQFLFEYFSETQRNKGNFPGRFSGRQFSNSRSEMNVSTLELGDSALYLCASSLTTGGSYNEQFFGPGTRLTVL.

This clonotype was detected only a few times. V and J are TRBV28 and TRBJ1-2, with a weak D call TRBD1 (6 bases). The CDR3 is made up of 14 amino acids. Between the trimmed V and J ends, which lost 5 bases and 4 bases, there was a span of 14 bases. Germline CDR1 is MDHEN and CDR2 is SYDVKM. The CDR3, as DNA: TGTGCCAGCAGTGACCAGGGGAAAATCTATGGCTACACCTTC. Translated: CASSDQGKIYGYTF.

This clonotype occurred many times. The chain uses TRBV12-3 or TRBV12-4 and TRBJ2-1; possible D gene TRBD2, 5 bases. Trimming left V 4 bases short and J 7 bases short, with 14 bases between. The CDR3 is 14 amino acids. The CDR3 DNA reads as TGTGCCAGCAGTTCCCTCCGGGGTAGGAATGAGCAGTTCTTC. It codes for CASSSLRGRNEQFF.

The chain uses TRBV5-8 and TRBJ1-2; D ambiguous. Trimming cost V 0 bases and J 6 bases, with 9 bases left between them. Germline lookup yields CDR1 SGHTS and CDR2 YDEGEE. The CDR3 runs 13 residues. The CDR3 loop reads CASSLEGYDGYTF. CDR3 DNA: TGTGCCAGCAGCTTGGAAGGGTACGATGGCTACACCTTC.

This clonotype has only a few counts. V usage is TRBV4-3 and J usage is TRBJ1-2; D gene uncertain. The length of the CDR3 is 13 residues. Germline V CDR1 and CDR2: LGHNA, YSLEER. With 1 base removed from V and 6 bases from J, the gap between germline ends came to 9 bases. CDR3 region: CASSQVRGNGYTF. The CDR3 coding sequence is TGCGCCAGCAGCCAAGTGAGAGGGAATGGCTACACCTTC.

The chain joins TRBV18 to TRBJ2-2, with D hard to call. This CDR3 has 14 amino acids. The germline V and J ends were trimmed by 5 bases and 5 bases, with 12 bases remaining between them. Germline V CDR1 and CDR2: KGHSH, LQKENI. The CDR3 region has the DNA TGTGCCAGCTCAGAATATCTGGAGACCGGGGAGCTGTTTTTT. It yields the protein CASSEYLETGELFF.

About this clonotype itself: Compared with germline, one end of the junction differs, possibly owing to a read error. The chain is built from TRBV7-7 and TRBJ2-5; D not certain. This CDR3 has 15 amino acids. Germline V gene data show CDR1 as SSHAT and CDR2 as FNYEAQ (reference sequence). CDR3 sequence reads: CASSPLPAPTETQYF. DNA of the CDR3: TGTGCTAGCAGCCCCCTACCAGCGCCTACGGAGACCCAGTACTTC.

The chain couples TRBV30 to TRBJ1-1, with a tentative D call TRBD1 (5 bases). With 3 bases removed from V and 1 base from J, the gap between germline ends came to 15 bases. The CDR3 contains 15 residues. Germline V gene sequence: CDR1 GTSNPN, CDR2 SVGIG (reference sequence). The CDR3 reads CAWSPPGGRNTEAFF. CDR3 nucleotide sequence: TGTGCCTGGAGCCCCCCGGGGGGGAGGAACACTGAAGCTTTCTTT.

The CDR3 bases are TGTGCCATCAGGGCCGGGACTAGCGGCTCCTACGAGCAGTACTTC. Amino acid sequence: CAIRAGTSGSYEQYF. The V call is TRBV10-3, the J call TRBJ2-7; 11 nucleotides match TRBD2. Germline V lookup: CDR1 ENHRY, CDR2 SYGVKD. This CDR3 region has 15 residues. After removal of 6 bases from V and 0 bases from J, the junction contained 4 bases not matched to a gene.

The J gene is TRBJ2-2, the V gene TRBV19, with 9 bases matching TRBD1. Germline V gene data show CDR1 as LNHDA and CDR2 as SQIVND (reference sequence). CDR3 size: 17 residues. The ends lost 11 bases at V and 6 bases at J; junction bases unmatched: 19. CDR3 DNA: TGTGCCTCTTCACCGGGACAGGGACCCTTTGGCGCCGGGGAGCTGTTTTTT. Translation: CASSPGQGPFGAGELFF.

This clonotype was seen once. This chain uses TRBV7-2 with TRBJ2-3, with 10 bases identical to TRBD1. Germline loops: CDR1 SGHTA, CDR2 FQGNSA. V was pared by 1 base and J by 2 bases, with 3 bases of the junction left unmatched. The CDR3 consists of 16 residues. This CDR3 reads CASSLEGTGATDTQYF. The CDR3 DNA reads TGTGCCAGCAGCTTAGAGGGGACAGGGGCCACAGATACGCAGTATTTT.

This clonotype was observed many times. The chain joins TRBV5-1 to TRBJ2-2; TRBD2 aligns across 10 bases. The germline V gene encodes CDR1 SGHRS and CDR2 YFSETQ. Trimming took 3 bases from V and 3 from J; bases not matched to a gene: 5. The CDR3 spans 16 residues. CDR3 sequence reads: CASSSIAGGDTGELFF. In nucleotides, the CDR3 is TGCGCCAGCAGCTCAATAGCGGGAGGAGACACCGGGGAGCTGTTTTTT.

The chain has TRBV11-1 and TRBJ2-1; perhaps TRBD1 as D (7 bases). Germline-derived CDR1 and CDR2 are SGHAT and FQDESV (reference sequence). V dropped 5 bases and J dropped 3 bases, with 14 bases sitting between them. The CDR3 has 15 residues. The DNA of the CDR3 is TGTGCCAGCAGCCCAGGGGGGACAAACTACAATGAGCAGTTCTTC. It encodes CASSPGGTNYNEQFF.

The genes are TRBV5-1 and TRBJ2-2, with D perhaps being TRBD1 or TRBD2 (5 bases each). V was pared by 1 base and J by 10 bases, with 14 bases between. Germline-derived CDR1 and CDR2 are SGHRS and YFSETQ. The CDR3 totals 14 residues. CDR3 sequence: CASSLRGAYTELFF. The CDR3 coding sequence is TGCGCCAGCAGCTTGCGGGGCGCTTACACGGAGCTGTTTTTT.

The rearrangement uses TRBV5-1 and TRBJ2-5; D is possibly TRBD1 (6 bases). The germline CDR1 and CDR2 sequences are SGHRS and YFSETQ. This CDR3 is built from 15 residues. V was cut by 4 bases and J by 0 bases, with 13 bases left in between. Here the CDR3 DNA reads TGCGCCAGCAGCACCCTCGGACAGAACCAAGAGACCCAGTACTTC. It is translated as CASSTLGQNQETQYF.

The rearrangement joins TRBV27 to TRBJ2-7; 8 bases line up with TRBD2. The CDR3 length is 11 residues. Germline V gene lookup returns CDR1 MNHEY and CDR2 SMNVEV (reference sequence). With 11 bases clipped from V and 2 bases from J, the junction kept 2 bases outside the gene matches. CDR3 in DNA: TGTGCCTCGGGGGGGGCCTACGAGCAGTACTTC. This encodes CASGGAYEQYF.

The DNA for the CDR3 is TGTGCCAGCAGTCCCCGTGGTAGCGGGAGCCTGGATGAGCAGTTCTTC. This gives the protein CASSPRGSGSLDEQFF. The chain is built from TRBV28 and TRBJ2-1; 9 bases are a match to TRBD2. Germline CDR1 reads MDHEN; CDR2 reads SYDVKM. Trimming removed 5 bases from V and 8 bases from J; junction bases left unmatched: 13. This CDR3 spans 16 amino acids. The complete variable domain, with remaining parts taken from reference TRBV28 and TRBJ2-1, reads DVKVTQSSRYLVKRTGEKVFLECVQDMDHENMFWYRQDPGLGLRLIYFSYDVKMKEKGDIPEGYSVSREKKERFSLILESASTNQTSMYLCASSPRGSGSLDEQFFGPGTRLTVL.

This chain connects TRBV3-1 to TRBJ2-7; perhaps TRBD2 as D (6 bases). The CDR3 has 13 residues. CDR1 is LGHDT and CDR2 is YNNKEL in the germline V gene (reference sequence). V was pared by 2 bases and J by 5 bases, with 10 bases between. The CDR3 reads CASSQLWGDEQYF. The CDR3 nucleotides read TGTGCCAGCAGCCAACTGTGGGGGGACGAGCAGTACTTC.

This clonotype was seen more than once but under ten times. The chain uses TRBV18 and TRBJ1-4; D gene ambiguous. The germline V gene encodes CDR1 KGHSH and CDR2 LQKENI. The CDR3 is made up of 14 amino acids. V was clipped by 3 bases and J by 7 bases, with 12 bases between them. The CDR3 is CASSPGREAEKLFF. The CDR3 DNA reads TGTGCCAGCTCACCGGGCCGGGAGGCTGAAAAACTGTTTTTT.

This clonotype was counted only a few times. This CDR3 is CASAQGVGGGNQPQHF. The CDR3 DNA follows: TGTGCCAGCGCTCAAGGGGTCGGAGGTGGTAATCAGCCCCAGCATTTT. The rearrangement joins TRBV6-1 to TRBJ1-5, with D possibly matching TRBD1 (5 bases). Trimming pared 8 bases from V and 4 bases from J, leaving 21 bases between. Germline values: CDR1 MNHNS, CDR2 SASEGT. This CDR3 is built from 16 residues.